This TCR beta chain was observed in a study of blood T cell repertoires in COVID-19. Overall study: The United States, Italy and Spain provided the acute and convalescent COVID-19 samples. The analysed material was cDNA or gDNA that came from T cells, B-cell-depleted T cells, or PBMCs.

In the authors' workflow: Reference gene primer amplification gave estimated nucleated cell counts. Measured with immunoSEQ multiplex PCR; TCRdb has only the in-frame clones, and not every one. V and J calls and clone size are those listed in that table; D and trimming were worked out from the DNA. Here the sample spans about 26,000 clones, 70% to 90% being singletons. Germline V gene lookup returns CDR1 SGHRS and CDR2 YFSETQ. The CDR3 runs to 17 residues. Between the trimmed V and J ends, which lost 1 base and 3 bases, there was a span of 19 bases. The sequencing input was peripheral blood. The gene calls are TRBV5-1 and TRBJ1-1, with a possible D match to TRBD1 (6 bases). This clonotype was obtained from a human donor in a cohort sampled during active COVID-19. The CDR3 spells CASSLSGGAFLDTEAFF. The CDR3 coding sequence is TGCGCCAGCAGCTTGAGTGGGGGCGCTTTTCTCGACACTGAAGCTTTCTTT. The variable domain in full, with the rest retrieved from reference TRBV5-1 and TRBJ1-1, is KAGVTQTPRYLIKTRGQQVTLSCSPISGHRSVSWYQQTPGQGLQFLFEYFSETQRNKGNFPGRFSGRQFSNSRSEMNVSTLELGDSALYLCASSLSGGAFLDTEAFFGQGTRLTVV.